This entry is about one TCR beta chain. The data derive from a study of blood T cell repertoires in COVID-19. Looking at the study overall: PBMCs, B-cell-depleted T cells, or T cells were the source of the cDNA or gDNA that made up the material.

V dropped 8 bases and J dropped 4; count of bases not matched to a gene: 13. The germline CDR1 and CDR2 sequences are LNHDA and SQIVND (reference sequence). The CDR3 is 15 amino acids. Authors' data handling: Estimation of nucleated cell counts relied on the amplification of reference gene primers. Some clones are missing from TCRdb's copy, which holds only in-frame ones; the method was immunoSEQ multiplex PCR. V, J and clone size are taken as reported in that table, and D and trimming were inferred from the DNA itself. The table lists approximately 250,000 clones, over 75% of them singletons. Sequencing used PBMCs or T cells enriched from blood (not recorded which). The sequence was collected from a woman aged 40 to 55 who had been exposed to COVID-19. The chain employs TRBV19 and TRBJ1-2, with TRBD1 identical over 7 bases. The CDR3 DNA follows: TGTGCCAGTCTCAAAGGGGGCAGGGGGACCTATGGCTACACCTTC. Amino acid sequence: CASLKGGRGTYGYTF. Based on the CDR3 plus reference TRBV19 and TRBJ1-2, the full variable domain is DGGITQSPKYLFRKEGQNVTLSCEQNLNHDAMYWYRQDPGQGLRLIYYSQIVNDFQKGDIAEGYSVSREKKESFPLTVTSAQKNPTAFYLCASLKGGRGTYGYTFGSGTRLTVV.